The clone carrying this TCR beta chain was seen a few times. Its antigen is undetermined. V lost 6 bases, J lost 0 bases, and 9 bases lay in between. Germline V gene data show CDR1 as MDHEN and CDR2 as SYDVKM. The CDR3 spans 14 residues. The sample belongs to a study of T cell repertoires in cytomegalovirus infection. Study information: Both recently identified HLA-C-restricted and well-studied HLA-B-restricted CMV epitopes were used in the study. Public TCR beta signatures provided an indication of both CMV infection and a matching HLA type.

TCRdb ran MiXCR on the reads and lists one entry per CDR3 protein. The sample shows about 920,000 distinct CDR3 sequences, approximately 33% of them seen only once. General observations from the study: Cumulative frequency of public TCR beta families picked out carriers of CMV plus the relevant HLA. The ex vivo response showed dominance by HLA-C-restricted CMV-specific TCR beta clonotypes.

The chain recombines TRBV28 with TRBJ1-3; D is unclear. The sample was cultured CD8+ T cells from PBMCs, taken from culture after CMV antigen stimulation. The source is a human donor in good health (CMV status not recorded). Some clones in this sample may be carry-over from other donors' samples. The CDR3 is CASSSDLSGNTIYF. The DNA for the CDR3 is TGTGCCAGCAGCTCCGACCTCTCTGGAAACACCATATATTTT.